This T cell receptor beta chain was recorded in a study of blood T cell repertoires in COVID-19. Study overall: From T cells, B-cell-depleted T cells, or PBMCs came the material, which was cDNA or gDNA.

Authors' processing steps: Using reference gene primer amplification, nucleated cell counts were estimated. Profiling relied on immunoSEQ multiplex PCR, and the TCRdb table lists in-frame clones only, not all of them. V, J and clone size reflect that table, while D and trimming were determined from the DNA. The sample contains around 250,000 clones, 70% to 90% of which appear only once. Recovered Cohort 3 donors showed two negative PCRs, clearance, or symptom resolution. This CDR3 has 15 amino acids. Trimming took 6 bases from V and 6 from J; bases not matched to a gene: 8. CDR1 and CDR2 from the germline V gene are MNHEY and SVGAGI.

The clonotype comes from a man between 18 and 29 years old who had recovered from COVID-19. Sequencing input: PBMCs or T cells enriched from blood (not recorded which). This chain joins TRBV6-5 and TRBJ2-1; 10 bases map to TRBD2. The DNA of the CDR3 is TGTGCCAGCAGAACGGGGCTAGCGGGAGTCAATGAGCAGTTCTTC. Residues: CASRTGLAGVNEQFF.